The 11 T cell receptor beta chains given below trace back to one sample, sequenced in a study of Graves' ophthalmopathy and Graves' hyperthyroidism. Amplification of the TCR beta CDR3 regions used RNA transcripts (as template). The first-round RT-PCR employed HTBI primers together with the Qiagen OneStep RT-PCR kit. A multiplex PCR was then performed as the second round. Via MiXCR, TCRdb re-called the multiplex PCR reads, giving one row per CDR3 protein. The sample holds approximately 540,000 distinct CDR3 sequences, about 40% seen once. Sequencing was carried out using peripheral blood or thyroid tissue (not recorded which). These receptors were obtained from an adult man with Graves' hyperthyroidism.

This clonotype showed up just a few times. This rearrangement joins TRBV7-9 to TRBJ2-7, with a tentative D call TRBD1 (7 bases). The tail of the sequence fits TRBJ2-1 better, so the J call may be wrong. Germline V gene data show CDR1 as SEHNR and CDR2 as FQNEAQ (reference sequence). The CDR3 runs 16 residues. CDR3 in DNA: TGTGCCAGCAGCTTAGGGAGGGGGCCTTACTACAATGAGCAGTTCTTC. Encoded protein: CASSLGRGPYYNEQFF.

Ten or more counts support this clonotype. The chain joins TRBV7-9 to TRBJ2-7; D not resolved. The CDR3 spans 14 residues. In germline, CDR1 is SEHNR, CDR2 FQNEAQ (reference sequence). V gave up 5 bases and J gave up 2 bases, with 13 bases separating them. This CDR3 reads CASSPPGPTYEQYF. CDR3 in DNA: TGTGCCAGCAGCCCCCCGGGTCCTACCTACGAGCAGTACTTC.

Regarding this clonotype: This may be a read error, as it is one base from a much larger clone. The rearrangement links TRBV4-1 to TRBJ1-1, with D perhaps matching TRBD1 (6 bases). Germline values: CDR1 MGHRA, CDR2 YSYEKL. Trimming removed 2 bases at V and 3 bases at J, with 13 bases between. The CDR3 has 15 residues. The CDR3 DNA reads TGCGCCAGCAGCCAAAGGGTAACAGGGTACACTGAAGCTTTCTTT. This encodes CASSQRVTGYTEAFF.

This clonotype was counted only a few times. This chain uses TRBV2 with TRBJ1-2, with a weak D call TRBD1 (6 bases). There are 13 residues in the CDR3. The germline V gene encodes CDR1 SNHLY and CDR2 FYNNEI. With 5 bases removed from V and 6 bases from J, the gap between germline ends came to 13 bases. In DNA form, the CDR3 reads TGTGCCAGCAGTTTAACCCGGACAGATGGCTACACCTTC. It is translated as CASSLTRTDGYTF. The full variable domain, completed using reference TRBV2 and TRBJ1-2, is EPEVTQTPSHQVTQMGQEVILRCVPISNHLYFYWYRQILGQKVEFLVSFYNNEISEKSEIFDDQFSVERPDGSNFTLKIRSTKLEDSAMYFCASSLTRTDGYTFGSGTRLTVV.

To note about this clonotype: Likely a read error: the CDR3 ends without its conserved phenylalanine or tryptophan. The limits of the CDR3 on the DNA are not certain, so only TCRdb's listed CDR3 is given. The chain combines TRBV7-7 with TRBJ1-3. The CDR3 comprises 11 residues, both ends counted. From germline, CDR1 is SSHAT and CDR2 FNYEAQ (reference sequence). The CDR3 spells CASSPLAGGAT.

The J gene is TRBJ2-3, the V gene TRBV7-2; tentative D call: TRBD2 (6 bases). Germline V gene sequence: CDR1 SGHTA, CDR2 FQGNSA. There are 14 residues in the CDR3. Trimming stripped 3 bases from V and 2 bases from J, with 9 bases between. The CDR3: CASSFGRVTDTQYF. The CDR3 DNA sequence: TGTGCCAGCAGCTTCGGGAGAGTCACAGATACGCAGTATTTT.

This clonotype was seen many times. The chain has TRBV7-6 and TRBJ2-7; D is possibly TRBD1 or TRBD2 (5 bases each). Germline V gene data show CDR1 as SGHVS and CDR2 as FNYEAQ. V was trimmed by 5 bases and J by 2 bases, leaving 13 bases between them. The CDR3 contains 14 residues. CDR3 amino acids: CASSRGTGTYEQYF. For the CDR3, the DNA is TGTGCCAGCAGCCGTGGGACGGGAACCTACGAGCAGTACTTC. Together with reference TRBV7-6 and TRBJ2-7, the CDR3 gives the full variable domain: GAGVSQSPRYKVTKRGQDVALRCDPISGHVSLYWYRQALGQGPEFLTYFNYEAQQDKSGLPNDRFSAERPEGSISTLTIQRTEQRDSAMYRCASSRGTGTYEQYFGPGTRLTVT.

This clonotype was observed a few times. The chain employs TRBV7-3 and TRBJ2-7, with 10 bases lining up with TRBD1. The CDR3 has 15 residues. Germline values: CDR1 SGHTA, CDR2 FQGTGA. V lost 5 bases and J lost 5; bases outside the gene matches: 9. CDR3 protein: CASSQDPGTGDEQYF. As DNA, the CDR3 is TGTGCCAGCAGCCAAGACCCTGGGACAGGGGACGAGCAGTACTTC.

This clonotype was counted a single time. CDR3: CASSLGQGARYEQFF. In DNA, the CDR3 is TGTGCCAGCAGTTTAGGTCAGGGGGCGCGGTATGAGCAGTTCTTC. The genes are TRBV12-3 or TRBV12-4 and TRBJ2-5, with 8 bases identical to TRBD1. The J call may be in error: the DNA end matches TRBJ2-1 better. CDR3 length: 15 residues.

With respect to this clonotype: Mismatch with germline at one junction end may stem from a read error. The CDR3 DNA follows: TGCGCCAGCAGCTTGCGGGACAGCCGCCACAATGAGCAGTTCTTC. Translated, it gives CASSLRDSRHNEQFF. The chain joins TRBV7-9 to TRBJ2-1, with D perhaps matching TRBD1 (7 bases). The germline V gene encodes CDR1 SEHNR and CDR2 FQNEAQ (reference sequence). The CDR3 has 15 amino acids.

The rearrangement joins TRBV2 to TRBJ1-2, with D perhaps TRBD1 (5 bases). This CDR3 region has 19 residues. Germline V gene data show CDR1 as SNHLY and CDR2 as FYNNEI. V was shortened by 4 bases and J by 7 bases, with 31 bases between the two germline ends. CDR3 region: CASSARDRTGRTGEGGYTF. The CDR3 DNA sequence: TGTGCCAGCAGTGCTAGGGACCGTACGGGACGGACCGGGGAGGGTGGCTACACCTTC.